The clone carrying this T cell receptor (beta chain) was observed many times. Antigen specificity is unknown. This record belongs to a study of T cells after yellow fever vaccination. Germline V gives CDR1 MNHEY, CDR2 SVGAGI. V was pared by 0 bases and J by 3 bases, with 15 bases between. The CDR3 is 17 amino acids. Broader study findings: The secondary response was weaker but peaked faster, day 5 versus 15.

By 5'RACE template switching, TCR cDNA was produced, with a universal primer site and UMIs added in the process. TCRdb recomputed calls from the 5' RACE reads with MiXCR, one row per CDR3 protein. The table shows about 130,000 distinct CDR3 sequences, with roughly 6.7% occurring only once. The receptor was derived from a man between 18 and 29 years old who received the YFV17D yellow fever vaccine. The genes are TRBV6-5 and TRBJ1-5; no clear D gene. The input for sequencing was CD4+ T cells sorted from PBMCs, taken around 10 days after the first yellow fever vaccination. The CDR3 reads CASSYSNLRVPNQPQHF. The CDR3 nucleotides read TGTGCCAGCAGTTACTCGAATCTGAGGGTTCCCAATCAGCCCCAGCATTTT.